The rows below give T cell receptor beta chains drawn from one sample of a study of T cells in Graves' hyperthyroidism and ophthalmopathy. TCRdb re-analysed the multiplex PCR reads in MiXCR, keeping a single row per CDR3 protein. Here the sample spans about 210,000 distinct CDR3 sequences, roughly a sixth being singletons. Sequencing used blood. The receptors were gathered from a man in his fifties with Graves' hyperthyroidism. CDR3s include the opening cysteine and the closing phenylalanine or tryptophan. D genes are given only for firm matches. A row's size may be missing; if present it is once, few, many or a size class.

d_call j_call clone_size v_call cdr3_nt cdr3_aa
- TRBJ1-5 many TRBV28 TGTGCCAGCACGACCCGGGGTCAGCCCCAGCATTTT CASTTRGQPQHF
TRBD2 TRBJ2-1 - TRBV28 TGTGCCAGCAGCAAGGGACTAGCGGGAATCTACAATGAGCAGTTCTTC CASSKGLAGIYNEQFF
- TRBJ2-3 many TRBV15 TGTGCCACCAGCAGGAGATTAGCGACAGATACGCAGTATTTT CATSRRLATDTQYF
TRBD2 TRBJ2-6 - TRBV11-3 TGTGCCAGCAGCTCCCTCTTGGGGGGGGAGAGTAGAAACTCTGGGGCCAACGTCCTGACTTTC CASSSLLGGESRNSGANVLTF
TRBD2 TRBJ2-2 many TRBV7-2 TGTGCCAGCAGCTTACTAGCGGGAGCCACCGGGGAGCTGTTTTTT CASSLLAGATGELFF
- TRBJ2-7 - TRBV7-9 TGTGCCAGCAGCCCAGGACAGATTAACTACGAGCAGTACTTC CASSPGQINYEQYF
- TRBJ2-7 - TRBV20-1 TGCAGTGCTAGAGATGTCGGGAGCTCCTACGAGCAGTACTTC CSARDVGSSYEQYF
- TRBJ2-3 - TRBV30 TGTGCCTGGAGGTATACCACAGATACGCAGTATTTT CAWRYTTDTQYF
TRBD1 TRBJ1-1 - TRBV27 TGTGCCAGCAGTTTATCGAGGGACAGGACGAACACTGAAGCTTTCTTT CASSLSRDRTNTEAFF
TRBD1 TRBJ2-2 many TRBV2 TGTGCCAGCAGTCTCGGACAGGGCCGGGGGACCGGGGAGCTGTTTTTT CASSLGQGRGTGELFF
TRBD2 TRBJ2-5 few TRBV5-1 TGCGCCAGCAGCTTGGGGACTAGCGGTTACCAAGAGACCCAGTACTTC CASSLGTSGYQETQYF
- TRBJ2-1 many TRBV5-1 TGCGCCAGCAGCTTGTTAAGGCTCCCCCCCAATGAGCAGTTCTTC CASSLLRLPPNEQFF
- TRBJ2-5 - TRBV5-6 TGTGCCAGCAGCCCTTTAGGATTAGCAGAGACCCAGTACTTC CASSPLGLAETQYF
TRBD2 TRBJ2-7 many TRBV5-5 TGTGCCAGCAGCCAGGGACTAGCGAAGACCTACGAGCAGTACTTC CASSQGLAKTYEQYF
- TRBJ2-1 many TRBV7-8 TGTGCCAGCAGCTATGGGGCAGGGGCGACCTACAATGAGCAGTTCTTC CASSYGAGATYNEQFF
- TRBJ1-2 many TRBV30 TGTGCCTGGAGTGCGACAGGAGACTATGGCTACACCTTC CAWSATGDYGYTF